The entry that follows covers one T cell receptor (beta chain) sequence. Its antigen is not yet known. The input lacks base qualities; no much larger clone sits a single base away. The CDR3 sequence holds 17 residues, the cysteine and phenylalanine included. Only the CDR3 region is kept as DNA, spanning 51 bases read in frame from base 1. Trimmed from V: 7 bases; trimmed from J: 4 bases; junction bases lacking a gene match: 14. The germline V gene specifies SGHAT as CDR1 and FQNNGV as CDR2. This entry belongs to a study of CD8+ T cells in alopecia areata (dated by TCRdb to between 2018 and 2020). Regarding the research as a whole: Treated patients were enrolled in an open-label pilot trial of oral tofacitinib, 5 to 10 mg twice daily, for moderate-to-severe alopecia areata. To study T cell clonal expansion in alopecia areata, the researchers applied high-throughput TCRbeta sequencing to both the C3H/HeJ mouse model and human patients. On the human side, TCRbeta sequencing was run on scalp tissue and on sorted CD4+ and CD8+ peripheral blood T cells from healthy controls and from alopecia areata patients with either patchy or totalis/universalis disease. TCRbeta CDR3 regions were amplified by immunoSEQ multiplex PCR with 35 Vbeta forward and 13 Jbeta reverse primers. RNA was extracted with the PAXgene miRNA kit for fixed scalp, the miRNeasy kit for PBMCs, and the RNeasy kit for mouse skin. Biopsies were taken from tofacitinib-treated patients at baseline and at 4 and 24 weeks of treatment, and a later scalp biopsy was taken in several of the tofacitinib-treated patients. Clonality in the scalp was compared among normal scalp (n=4), patchy alopecia areata scalp (n=8), and alopecia totalis/universalis scalp (n=8). In treated patients, disease severity was measured using the SALT score, which gives the percentage of scalp surface area affected. Tofacitinib was given for 6 to 18 months, followed by 6 months of follow-up off drug to assess delayed response and recurrence. The paper as a whole reports these results and caveats: Tofacitinib significantly decreased scalp clonality and the number of expanded CD8+ clones among the top 100 scalp clones. Because the treated cohort was small and included a single nonresponder, larger studies are needed to assess links between baseline CD8+ expansion and response. Higher clonality and more expanded CD8+ clones were observed in lesional scalp than in normal scalp, particularly in alopecia totalis/universalis, a finding suggestive of antigenic drive. Shared TCR sequences between patients were less evident than in mice, which may be partly attributable to HLA diversity in the patient population. Many expanded lesional clones persisted in scalp and blood during tofacitinib treatment, which may partly explain relapse after stopping treatment. Scalp TCR repertoire analysis is complicated because resident alphabeta T cells in normal human skin are also sequenced, whereas mouse skin is dominated by gammadelta T cells.

Receptors were amplified or captured by the immunoSEQ multiplex PCR assay. RNA was extracted from all samples and reverse transcribed into cDNA as template for TCR sequencing. First-strand cDNA was synthesized with SuperScript III using a 2:1 mix of oligo-dT and random hexamers. A synthetic immune receptor repertoire was used to assess amplification bias, and residual bias was removed computationally. In the authors' own workflow: After raw reads were preprocessed to remove errors, the CDR3 was defined following IMGT conventions as running from the conserved cysteine to phenylalanine. Clonality was computed by normalizing Shannon entropy by log2 of the number of productive unique TCRs and subtracting the result from 1. CD4 or CD8 identity of scalp clones was inferred by cross-referencing scalp TCRbeta sequences with sorted blood CD4 and CD8 repertoires. TCRdb re-hosts the immuneACCESS table, in-frame sequences only. Its copies lack some clones; in the studies checked, an unresolved V gene accounts for under half of them, and the cause for the rest is not known. The V and J calls and clone size come from that table; D and trimming were worked out from the DNA. This sample lists 90,000 or so clones; around 44% were detected once. The ten largest clones represent more than 15% of the sample.

The time point label for this specimen denotes: 24 weeks on oral tofacitinib. What the treatment or condition label conveys for this sample: oral pan-JAK inhibitor, 5-10 mg twice daily. Lesional scalp punch biopsies and peripheral blood were collected from alopecia areata patients. After PBMCs were isolated by density centrifugation and stained for CD3, CD4 and CD8, a FACSAria was used to sort CD4+ and CD8+ T cells. The sample here was CD8+ T cells sorted from blood, taken at week 24, from a patient treated with tofacitinib. The receptor was isolated from a human donor with alopecia areata. The V and J segments used are TRBV11-2 and TRBJ2-1; 9 bases in the middle match TRBD1. The CDR3 loop reads CASTDGPGQGFYNEQFF. The nucleotide sequence is given as TGTGCCAGCACCGACGGACCGGGACAGGGTTTTTACAATGAGCAGTTCTTC.